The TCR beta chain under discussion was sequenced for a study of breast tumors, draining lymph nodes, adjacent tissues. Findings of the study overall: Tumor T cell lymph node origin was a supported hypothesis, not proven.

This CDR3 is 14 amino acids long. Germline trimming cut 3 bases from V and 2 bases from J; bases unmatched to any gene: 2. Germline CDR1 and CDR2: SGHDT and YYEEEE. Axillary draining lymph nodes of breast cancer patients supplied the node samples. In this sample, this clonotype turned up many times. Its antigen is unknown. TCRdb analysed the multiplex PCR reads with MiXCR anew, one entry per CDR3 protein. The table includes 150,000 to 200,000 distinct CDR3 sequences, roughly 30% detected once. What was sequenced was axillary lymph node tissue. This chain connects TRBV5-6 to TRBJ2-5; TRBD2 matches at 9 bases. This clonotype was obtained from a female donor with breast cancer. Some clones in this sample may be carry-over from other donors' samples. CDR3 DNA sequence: TGTGCCAGCAGCTGGCTAGCGGGGCAAGAGACCCAGTACTTC. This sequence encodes CASSWLAGQETQYF.